The 32 T cell receptor beta chains given below trace back to one sample, sequenced in a study of T-cell memory formation after mild COVID-19. TCRdb independently ran MiXCR on the 5' RACE reads; one entry per CDR3 protein. In the table there are approximately 100,000 distinct CDR3 sequences, 11% of which are singletons. Specimen: PBMCs or a T cell subset sorted from them (not recorded which). The receptors derive from a man between 18 and 29 years old who had mild COVID-19 (a few samples of this study predate the infection). Cell type and time point are not known.

In this sample, this clonotype turned up a few times. CDR3 in amino acids: CASSWGRTEAFF. The CDR3 DNA reads as TGTGCCAGCAGCTGGGGCCGGACTGAAGCTTTCTTT. The chain joins TRBV2 to TRBJ1-1, with D tentatively TRBD1 (5 bases). V lost 6 bases and J lost 5, with 10 bases in between. CDR3 length: 12 amino acids. Germline CDR1 SNHLY, CDR2 FYNNEI.

Ten or more counts support this clonotype. V usage is TRBV4-1 and J usage is TRBJ2-1; 11 bases are a match to TRBD2. The CDR3 is 16 amino acids. V lost 4 bases to trimming and J lost 2 bases; unmatched junction nucleotides: 4. Germline CDR1 reads MGHRA; CDR2 reads YSYEKL. The CDR3 DNA is TGCGCCAGCAGCCTTCTAGCGGGGGGTACCTACAATGAGCAGTTCTTC. It translates to CASSLLAGGTYNEQFF.

This clonotype has more than one count but fewer than ten. The chain has TRBV20-1 and TRBJ1-1; no clear D. V lost 1 base, J lost 3 bases, and 15 bases lay in between. Germline CDR1 reads DFQATT; CDR2 reads SNEGSKA (reference sequence). The length of the CDR3 is 15 residues. The CDR3 reads CSARGGRRYHTEAFF. The CDR3 coding sequence is TGCAGTGCTAGAGGGGGTCGAAGGTACCACACTGAAGCTTTCTTT.

This clonotype was counted only a few times. The V gene is TRBV25-1, the J gene TRBJ1-5; D might be TRBD1 (5 bases). V lost 4 bases to trimming and J lost 0 bases, with 13 bases between them. CDR3 length equals 16 residues. Germline CDR1 is MGHDK and CDR2 is SYGVNS. The CDR3 loop is CASSGDGTYSNQPQHF. The DNA of the CDR3 is TGTGCCAGCAGTGGAGACGGGACGTATAGCAATCAGCCCCAGCATTTT.

This clonotype is a singleton in its sample. V usage is TRBV4-1 and J usage is TRBJ1-2; D is unresolved. V was trimmed by 3 bases and J by 4 bases, leaving 15 bases between them. The CDR3 consists of 15 residues. The germline gives CDR1 MGHRA, CDR2 YSYEKL. The CDR3 nucleotides read TGCGCCAGCAGCCATCGATGGACGGTCCTCTATGGCTACACCTTC. It is translated as CASSHRWTVLYGYTF.

This clonotype was found many times. The rearrangement joins TRBV6-2 or TRBV6-3 to TRBJ2-5, with D unclear. Per the germline V gene, CDR1 is MNHEY and CDR2 is SVGEGT. This CDR3 has 14 residues. The V gene lost 4 bases and the J gene lost 5 bases, with 14 bases spanning the gap. The CDR3: CASSSVTVGETQYF. The DNA for the CDR3 is TGTGCCAGCAGTTCCGTAACGGTAGGGGAGACCCAGTACTTC.

The genes are TRBV7-8 and TRBJ2-7, with 7 positions matching TRBD1. The CDR3 is 15 amino acids. Germline CDR1 SGHVS, CDR2 FQNEAQ. Germline trimming cut 5 bases from V and 6 bases from J; bases unmatched to any gene: 13. CDR3 residues: CASSPATGYYGEQYV. The DNA for the CDR3 is TGTGCCAGCAGCCCCGCGACAGGGTACTACGGCGAGCAGTACGTC.

This clonotype was picked up a small number of times. This sequence joins TRBV7-9 and TRBJ2-1, with D possibly matching TRBD1 (6 bases). This CDR3 comprises 16 residues. Germline-derived CDR1 and CDR2 are SEHNR and FQNEAQ (reference sequence). Trimming removed 5 bases at V and 3 bases at J, with 17 bases between. The CDR3 DNA reads as TGTGCCAGCAGCCCGATGACAGGCAGGGGCTACAATGAGCAGTTCTTC. Amino acids: CASSPMTGRGYNEQFF.

At least ten counts were recorded for this clonotype. V is TRBV6-5 and J is TRBJ2-2; TRBD2 might be the D (6 bases). The CDR3 spans 13 residues. V was shortened by 8 bases and J by 1 base, with 8 bases between the two germline ends. Per the germline V gene, CDR1 is MNHEY and CDR2 is SVGAGI. CDR3 protein: CASVEGNTGELFF. The CDR3 coding sequence is TGTGCCAGCGTGGAGGGGAACACCGGGGAGCTGTTTTTT.

This clonotype occurred a few times. Here the CDR3 reads CSAENRGRLNTQYF. The CDR3 DNA reads TGCAGTGCAGAAAACAGGGGGCGTTTGAATACGCAGTATTTT. The chain has TRBV20-1 and TRBJ2-3, with TRBD1 matching 9 bases. CDR3 length: 14 amino acids. The germline CDR1 and CDR2 sequences are DFQATT and SNEGSKA (reference sequence). J was trimmed by 7 bases and V by 6 bases; bases with no gene match: 11.

This clonotype was counted between two and nine times. The chain's CDR3 is CASSLGGSYYGYTF. In DNA, the CDR3 is TGTGCCAGCAGCTTAGGCGGCAGCTACTATGGCTACACCTTC. The rearrangement uses TRBV7-2 and TRBJ1-2, with no clear D. In germline, CDR1 is SGHTA, CDR2 FQGNSA. The CDR3 totals 14 residues. The germline V and J ends were trimmed by 1 base and 3 bases, with 9 bases remaining between them. Filled out from reference TRBV7-2 and TRBJ1-2, the complete variable domain reads GAGVSQSPSNKVTEKGKDVELRCDPISGHTALYWYRQSLGQGLEFLIYFQGNSAPDKSGLPSDRFSAERTGGSVSTLTIQRTQQEDSAVYLCASSLGGSYYGYTFGSGTRLTVV.

This clonotype showed up just a few times. The chain combines TRBV4-2 with TRBJ2-7, with 11 bases matching TRBD2. The J segment lost 1 base and the V segment lost 1 base, leaving 3 bases of the junction unmatched. The length of the CDR3 is 16 residues. CDR1 is LGHNA and CDR2 is YNFKEQ in the germline V gene. The CDR3 sequence is CASSQVASGGSYEQYF. CDR3 DNA sequence: TGTGCCAGCAGCCAAGTCGCTAGCGGGGGGTCCTACGAGCAGTACTTC.

Only a few counts were recorded for this clonotype. The chain is built from TRBV30 and TRBJ1-2; D not certain. This CDR3 contains 10 residues. CDR1 and CDR2 from the germline V gene are GTSNPN and SVGIG (reference sequence). Deletions cut 5 bases from V and 5 bases from J, with 6 bases between. The DNA of the CDR3 is TGTGCCTGGTATTCGTATGGCTACACCTTC. Its translation: CAWYSYGYTF. The whole variable domain, filled in from reference TRBV30 and TRBJ1-2, reads SQTIHQWPATLVQPVGSPLSLECTVEGTSNPNLYWYRQAAGRGLQLLFYSVGIGQISSEVPQNLSASRPQDRQFILSSKKLLLSDSGFYLCAWYSYGYTFGSGTRLTVV.

The chain recombines TRBV5-4 with TRBJ2-3, with D hard to call. The CDR3 runs 12 residues. V dropped 0 bases and J dropped 6 bases, with 5 bases sitting between them. Germline V lookup: CDR1 SGHNT, CDR2 YYREEE (reference sequence). The CDR3 loop is CASSLGSDTQYF. CDR3 nucleotides: TGTGCCAGCAGCTTGGGGTCGGATACGCAGTATTTT.

This clonotype was recorded a few times. J is TRBJ1-3 and V is TRBV7-9; D is unresolved. This CDR3 has 13 amino acids. CDR1 and CDR2 (germline): SEHNR, FQNEAQ (reference sequence). Trimming left V 0 bases short and J 4 bases short, with 4 bases between. This chain's CDR3 is CASSLATGNTIYF. The CDR3, as DNA: TGTGCCAGCAGCTTAGCGACCGGAAACACCATATATTTT.

The chain employs TRBV7-9 and TRBJ2-1, with D uncertain. Looked up from germline, CDR1 is SEHNR and CDR2 is FQNEAQ (reference sequence). With 3 bases removed from V and 4 bases from J, the gap between germline ends came to 10 bases. The CDR3 runs 14 residues. The CDR3 is CASSFGSQYNEQFF. CDR3 bases: TGTGCCAGCAGCTTTGGGTCGCAATACAATGAGCAGTTCTTC.

There are a few counts of this clonotype. This rearrangement joins TRBV12-3 or TRBV12-4 to TRBJ1-1, with unresolved D. The CDR3 spans 14 residues. Trimming left V 0 bases short and J 1 base short, with 6 bases between. The CDR3 DNA reads as TGTGCCAGCAGTTTAGCGGCGGGGAACACTGAAGCTTTCTTT. The encoded protein is CASSLAAGNTEAFF.

Here the CDR3 DNA reads TGTGCCAGCAGTTCGAACAGGGAAATGGATGAAAAACTGTTTTTT. This translates into CASSSNREMDEKLFF. V usage is TRBV6-1 and J usage is TRBJ1-4, with D tentatively TRBD1 (6 bases). Germline V gives CDR1 MNHNS, CDR2 SASEGT. V was clipped by 5 bases and J by 6 bases, with 16 bases between them. The CDR3 contains 15 residues.

The V gene is TRBV28, the J gene TRBJ1-5; TRBD1 matches 8 bases. The CDR3 runs 13 residues. The trim removed 9 bases at V and 7 bases at J, leaving 8 bases unmatched. The germline gives CDR1 MDHEN, CDR2 SYDVKM. The CDR3 bases are TGTGCCAGTGAGACAGGGGTCGGCCAGCCCCAGCATTTT. This codes for CASETGVGQPQHF.

This clonotype has at least ten counts. The V call is TRBV7-9, the J call TRBJ1-3; TRBD1 aligns across 7 bases. Per germline, CDR1 SEHNR and CDR2 FQNEAQ (reference sequence). The CDR3 runs to 15 residues. J was trimmed by 10 bases and V by 7 bases; bases with no gene match: 16. The DNA for the CDR3 is TGTGCCAGCACCGCGACAGGGCCGGAAGGTCCGACCATATATTTT. Its protein product is CASTATGPEGPTIYF.

The chain is built from TRBV6-6 and TRBJ1-2; TRBD1 aligns across 8 bases. Germline CDR1 reads MNHNY; CDR2 reads SVGAGI (reference sequence). V trimming: 7 bases; J trimming: 8 bases; junction bases outside the gene matches: 12. CDR3 size: 14 residues. The CDR3 DNA reads as TGTGCCAGCACCGAATCGGCAGGGGGCGGAGGCTACACCTTC. Protein sequence: CASTESAGGGGYTF.

The chain recombines TRBV18 with TRBJ1-5, with 7 nucleotides matching TRBD1. The V and J ends lost 5 bases and 0 bases, in that order; junction bases with no gene match: 4. This CDR3 spans 15 amino acids. Germline assignment: CDR1 KGHSH and CDR2 LQKENI. CDR3 DNA sequence: TGTGCCAGCTCAGATCGACAGGGTAGCAATCAGCCCCAGCATTTT. It encodes CASSDRQGSNQPQHF.

In its sample, this clonotype ranks as medium-sized. The rearrangement uses TRBV5-1 and TRBJ2-3; D call uncertain. This CDR3 has 14 residues. Trimming took 2 bases from V and 4 from J, leaving 11 bases between them. CDR1 SGHRS and CDR2 YFSETQ come from the germline V gene. The CDR3 region is CASSFSNPADTQYF. The CDR3 nucleotides read TGCGCCAGCAGCTTTAGCAATCCGGCAGATACGCAGTATTTT.

This clonotype was detected only a few times. The genes are TRBV6-4 and TRBJ2-1; D gene unclear. The CDR3 has 16 amino acids. The V gene lost 3 bases and the J gene lost 0 bases, with 12 bases spanning the gap. Germline CDR1 MRHNA, CDR2 SNTAGT. In DNA form, the CDR3 reads TGTGCCAGCAGTGAATTCCAGATTAGCTCCTACAATGAGCAGTTCTTC. Translation: CASSEFQISSYNEQFF.

The rearrangement links TRBV7-9 to TRBJ2-5; maybe TRBD1 (6 bases). The CDR3 totals 14 residues. V lost 5 bases, J lost 5 bases, and 15 bases lay in between. Germline V gene data show CDR1 as SEHNR and CDR2 as FQNEAQ (reference sequence). As DNA, the CDR3 is TGTGCCAGCAGCGCGCAGACAGGTTGGGAGACCCAGTACTTC. It codes for CASSAQTGWETQYF.

This clonotype was counted only a few times. The chain joins TRBV7-9 to TRBJ2-1; D call uncertain. Germline V gene sequence: CDR1 SEHNR, CDR2 FQNEAQ (reference sequence). The CDR3 length is 11 residues. V was trimmed by 5 bases and J by 6 bases, leaving 5 bases between them. Here the CDR3 reads CASSGINEQFF. CDR3 bases: TGTGCCAGCAGCGGCATCAATGAGCAGTTCTTC.

The sample holds many counts of this clonotype. The V and J genes are TRBV4-3 and TRBJ2-3; 9 bases agree with TRBD1. The CDR3 totals 17 residues. Trimming cost V 0 bases and J 4 bases; bases outside gene matches: 8. Germline V gives CDR1 LGHNA, CDR2 YSLEER. The DNA for the CDR3 is TGCGCCAGCAGCCAAGAAGGGGACAGGGAGGGCCCAGATACGCAGTATTTT. Its protein is CASSQEGDREGPDTQYF.

The chain has TRBV5-6 and TRBJ2-7; D tentatively fits TRBD1 or TRBD2 (5 bases each). This CDR3 is built from 14 residues. Germline assignment: CDR1 SGHDT and CDR2 YYEEEE. The ends were cut back, 4 bases at V and 3 bases at J, with 14 bases in the middle. As DNA, the CDR3 is TGTGCCAGCAGCCCTACCGGGACCCACTACGAGCAGTACTTC. As protein: CASSPTGTHYEQYF.

The CDR3 DNA follows: TGTGCCAGCAGCCAAGACCCCGTGGGGGAGGGCACAGGGGGCGTTTTCGGCTACACCTTC. Its translation is CASSQDPVGEGTGGVFGYTF. J is TRBJ1-2 and V is TRBV4-2; 9 bases agree with TRBD1. The V gene's germline CDR1 is LGHNA and CDR2 YNFKEQ. This CDR3 comprises 20 residues. V lost 0 bases and J lost 8; bases outside the gene matches: 22.

V is TRBV6-4 and J is TRBJ2-1; 8 bases agree with TRBD2. With 6 bases clipped from V and 7 bases from J, the junction kept 5 bases outside the gene matches. The CDR3 sequence is 13 residues long. Germline loops: CDR1 MRHNA, CDR2 SNTAGT. The CDR3 region has the DNA TGTGCCAGCAGCGTTGCGGGGGGTAATGAGCAGTTCTTC. Protein: CASSVAGGNEQFF.

CDR3 DNA sequence: TGTGCCAGCTCACCACCGGGCACCGGGAGCACCTACGAGCAGTACTTC. Protein product: CASSPPGTGSTYEQYF. The J gene is TRBJ2-7, the V gene TRBV18; maybe TRBD2 (6 bases). The CDR3 extends over 16 amino acids. The germline CDR1 and CDR2 sequences are KGHSH and LQKENI. V shed 0 bases and J shed 2 bases, with 14 bases lying between them.

In this sample, this clonotype turned up a few times. The chain couples TRBV4-1 to TRBJ2-3; D gene unclear. CDR3 length: 14 residues. Germline CDR1 MGHRA, CDR2 YSYEKL. V lost 2 bases and J 0 bases, leaving 6 bases between the germline ends. The CDR3 nucleotides are TGCGCCAGCAGCCAAAAAACCAGCACAGATACGCAGTATTTT. Translated: CASSQKTSTDTQYF.